This is a list of T cell receptor beta chains from one sample in a study of technical replicates of blood from several donors. Some clones are missing from TCRdb's copy, which holds only in-frame ones; the method was immunoSEQ multiplex PCR. The profile shows 85,000 to 100,000 clones, around 93% of them singletons. Sequenced input: T cells isolated from PBMCs. The source is a human donor in good health. CDR3s include the opening cysteine and the closing phenylalanine or tryptophan. D genes are given only for firm matches. Expanded clones get a size class; other rows say once, few or many, or leave the size out.

TGTGCCATCAGTGAGTCGGGACTAGGGGAGACCCAGTACTTC	CAISESGLGETQYF	TRBD2	14	NA	TRBV10-3	TRBJ2-5
TGCGCCAGCAGCCAAGATCGATCCGCGGGGGGTGCCTACAATGAGCAGTTCTTC	CASSQDRSAGGAYNEQFF	TRBD2	18	NA	TRBV4-1	TRBJ2-1
TGCGCCAGCAGCTTGACGGGAGGTGAGCAGTTCTTC	CASSLTGGEQFF	TRBD2	12	NA	TRBV5-1	TRBJ2-1
TGTGCTAGTGGTTTGACCCGAACCGGGACAGCGAACACTGAAGCTTTCTTT	CASGLTRTGTANTEAFF	TRBD1	17	NA	TRBV12-5	TRBJ1-1
TGTGCCAGCAACCGGGACAGGGGAAGCTATGGCTACACCTTC	CASNRDRGSYGYTF	TRBD1	14	once	TRBV5-6	TRBJ1-2
TGTGCCAGCAGCTTGGACAGGGATGAAGAAAAACTGTTTTTT	CASSLDRDEEKLFF	TRBD1	14	NA	TRBV7-9	TRBJ1-4
TGTGCCAGCAGCTCAACCCAAATAGAGGATACGCAGTATTTT	CASSSTQIEDTQYF	NA	14	NA	TRBV5-4	TRBJ2-3
TGTGCCAGCAGCCACCGGGACAGGCATAATGAAAAACTGTTTTTT	CASSHRDRHNEKLFF	TRBD1	15	NA	TRBV5-8	TRBJ1-4
TGTGCCAGTAGTATTCGGACAGCTTACTATGGCTACACCTTC	CASSIRTAYYGYTF	NA	14	NA	TRBV19	TRBJ1-2
TGTGCCAGCAGCCCCGGCGTAGGGGATTTC	CASSPGVGDF	NA	10	NA	TRBV9	TRBJ1-2
TGTGCCAGCAGCGTAGCGGGGGGGATCACCGGGGAGCTGTTTTTT	CASSVAGGITGELFF	TRBD2	15	NA	TRBV9	TRBJ2-2
TGTGCCAGCAGCCCGAACTATGGCTACACCTTC	CASSPNYGYTF	NA	11	NA	TRBV2	TRBJ1-2
TGTGCCAGCAGCTCGACGACAGGGGGCAATGAGCAGTTCTTC	CASSSTTGGNEQFF	TRBD1	14	NA	TRBV9	TRBJ2-1
TGTGCCAGCAGCTTGACAGGGAATATAGCCAAAAACATTCAGTACTTC	CASSLTGNIAKNIQYF	NA	16	NA	TRBV5-4	TRBJ2-4
TGTGCCAGCAGTTATGGGGCGCAGGGGGAGCTGTTTTTT	CASSYGAQGELFF	NA	13	NA	TRBV27	TRBJ2-2
TGCGCCAGCAGCTTTACAGGGGGAGTGGAGACCCAGTACTTC	CASSFTGGVETQYF	TRBD1	14	NA	TRBV5-1	TRBJ2-5
TGCAGTGCTAATCTGTACACTGAAGCTTTCTTT	CSANLYTEAFF	NA	11	few	TRBV20-1	TRBJ1-1
TGTGCCAGCAGCTTGAAGCAGGGGGGTTTTGTGGACACTGAAGCTTTCTTT	CASSLKQGGFVDTEAFF	TRBD1	17	NA	TRBV5-6	TRBJ1-1
TGCAGTGCTAGTCGGGGGTTCGAGCAGTACTTC	CSASRGFEQYF	NA	11	NA	TRBV20-1	TRBJ2-7
TGTGCCAGCTCACCACCTCAGGGGACGCGTCAGTCCTACGAGCAGTACTTC	CASSPPQGTRQSYEQYF	NA	17	NA	TRBV18	TRBJ2-7
TGTGCCAGCAGTTACTCTCGGTTAGCCAAAAACATTCAGTACTTC	CASSYSRLAKNIQYF	NA	15	NA	TRBV6-5	TRBJ2-4
TGTGCCAGCAGCTACCTCCTTGGGGGCGGAGTAGAAGAGCAGTACTTC	CASSYLLGGGVEEQYF	NA	16	NA	TRBV13	TRBJ2-7
TGTGCCAGCGCATCTCACAGGGGAGCCTACGAGCAGTACTTC	CASASHRGAYEQYF	TRBD1	14	NA	TRBV27	TRBJ2-7
TGTGCCAGCGTCGGGACAGAGTCCTACGAGCAGTACTTC	CASVGTESYEQYF	TRBD1	13	NA	TRBV6-1	TRBJ2-7
TGCAGCGCCGGACTGTCCGAGGGCACAGATACGCAGTATTTT	CSAGLSEGTDTQYF	NA	14	NA	TRBV29-1	TRBJ2-3
TGCGCCAGCAGCTTGGCACAGGGGGGGGTTGCTAACTATGGCTACACCTTC	CASSLAQGGVANYGYTF	TRBD1	17	NA	TRBV5-1	TRBJ1-2
TGTGCCAGCAGCTCTATTAGAGCCGGGGCGGGAGGGTTCTCCTACGAGCAGTACTTC	CASSSIRAGAGGFSYEQYF	TRBD2	19	NA	TRBV11-2	TRBJ2-7
TGCAGCGGGAGTCTGGCGGGCTCCTACAATGAGCAGTTCTTC	CSGSLAGSYNEQFF	NA	14	once	TRBV29-1	TRBJ2-1
TGTGCCAGCAGTTTTTTGAGCCCCGTGAGTGGGGCAGATCCTGGTTTGTATGGCTACACCTTC	CASSFLSPVSGADPGLYGYTF	NA	21	NA	TRBV27	TRBJ1-2
TGTGCCAGCAGCTTCGGGACAGCCACTGGGGCCAACGTCCTGACTTTC	CASSFGTATGANVLTF	TRBD1	16	NA	TRBV7-3	TRBJ2-6
TGTGCCAGCAGTGAAGGGTACAGGGCAGATGAAAAACTGTTTTTT	CASSEGYRADEKLFF	NA	15	once	TRBV2	TRBJ1-4
TGTGCCAGCTCACTTGGAGCCGTAATGAACACTGAAGCTTTCTTT	CASSLGAVMNTEAFF	NA	15	NA	TRBV18	TRBJ1-1
TGCAGCGTTGAAGGGCTGCTTTCAACTGAAGCTTTCTTT	CSVEGLLSTEAFF	NA	13	NA	TRBV29-1	TRBJ1-1
TGTGCCAGCTCCCGACAGGGCGGCACCGGGGAGCTGGTTTTT	CASSRQGGTGELVF	TRBD1	14	NA	TRBV19	TRBJ2-2
TGTGCCAGCAGTTTAGGCGGCGGAAACTACAATGAGCAGTTCTTC	CASSLGGGNYNEQFF	NA	15	NA	TRBV27	TRBJ2-1
TGTGCCAGCACCACCGGAATGGGAGGGGGCAATCAGCCCCAGCATTTT	CASTTGMGGGNQPQHF	NA	16	NA	TRBV28	TRBJ1-5
TGCGCCAGCAGCCGCCTCTCCGTTGTACGGTACAATGAGCAGTTCTTC	CASSRLSVVRYNEQFF	NA	16	NA	TRBV4-1	TRBJ2-1
TGTGCCAGCAGGCAAGCCGGGACAGAGCCTCTTTATGGCTACACCTTC	CASRQAGTEPLYGYTF	TRBD1	16	NA	TRBV27	TRBJ1-2
TGCAGCGTTGAAGGGCTGGGGGCCTCCTACGAGCAGTACTTC	CSVEGLGASYEQYF	NA	14	NA	TRBV29-1	TRBJ2-7
TGTGCCAGCAGTGACGGACATGGGGCTGGAAACACCATATATTTT	CASSDGHGAGNTIYF	NA	15	NA	TRBV2	TRBJ1-3
TGCGCCAGCAGCTTGCTTACAGGGCGAAGAAATGAGCAGTTCTTC	CASSLLTGRRNEQFF	NA	15	NA	TRBV5-1	TRBJ2-1
TGTGCCAGCATCCCCCTTTGGACAGGGGCCGAGCAGTACTTC	CASIPLWTGAEQYF	TRBD1	14	NA	TRBV7-2	TRBJ2-7
TGTGCCAGCAGCTTGGGTGGGACAGGGTCGATGGGGCGGAACACCTTC	CASSLGGTGSMGRNTF	TRBD1	16	NA	TRBV5-4	TRBJ1-2
TGTGCCAGCAGCTTGGAACAGGGGGCAGATACGCAGTATTTT	CASSLEQGADTQYF	TRBD1	14	NA	TRBV5-8	TRBJ2-3
TGTGCCAGCAGCTTCGCAGCGGGGAGCACTGAAGCTTTCTTT	CASSFAAGSTEAFF	NA	14	NA	TRBV7-2	TRBJ1-1
TGTGCCAGCATCCCGGGACAGGGGTCATCCGGGGAGCTGTTTTTT	CASIPGQGSSGELFF	TRBD1	15	NA	TRBV2	TRBJ2-2
TGTGCCAGCAGTAGCACACAAGTCCAAGAGACCCAGTACTTC	CASSSTQVQETQYF	NA	14	NA	TRBV7-9	TRBJ2-5
TGTGCCAGCAGCTTAGGAGGGACAGGGGACACTGAAGCTTTCTTT	CASSLGGTGDTEAFF	TRBD1	15	NA	TRBV11-2	TRBJ1-1
TGTGCCAGTATTGCCAGGGGCAGTGGAAATAGCAATCAGCCCCAGCATTTT	CASIARGSGNSNQPQHF	NA	17	NA	TRBV19	TRBJ1-5
TGTGCCAGCGGGCGAGGGCTCTCCCCTAATGAGCAGTTCTTC	CASGRGLSPNEQFF	NA	14	NA	TRBV6-5	TRBJ2-1
TGTGCCAGCAGCCTCCGACAGGGGCGCACCGGGGAGCTGTTTTTT	CASSLRQGRTGELFF	TRBD1	15	NA	TRBV11-3	TRBJ2-2
TGTGCCAGCAGTTACTCGATGACAGGGTGGGGAAACACCATATATTTT	CASSYSMTGWGNTIYF	TRBD1	16	once	TRBV6-5	TRBJ1-3
TGTGCCAGCAGCCCCAGGTGGTGGCGGCAGGGGAGGGACTATGGCTACACCTTC	CASSPRWWRQGRDYGYTF	NA	18	medium-sized	TRBV21-1	TRBJ1-2
TGTGCCAGTAGTTTAGAGACGGCGGGTGGCGGGGAGCTGTTTTTT	CASSLETAGGGELFF	NA	15	NA	TRBV19	TRBJ2-2
TGCAGCGTTGCAGGGGGCGGAGGCGGCTACACCTTC	CSVAGGGGGYTF	TRBD1	12	NA	TRBV29-1	TRBJ1-2
TGTGCCAGCAGGGGACTAGCCTACGAGCAGTACTTC	CASRGLAYEQYF	TRBD2	12	NA	TRBV28	TRBJ2-7
TGTGCCAGCAGCCCGGGGGACCTGAACACTGAAGCTTTCTTT	CASSPGDLNTEAFF	NA	14	NA	TRBV28	TRBJ1-1
TGTGCCAGCTCACCACCCCCGGGACTAGCGGGGGTGGATACGCAGTATTTT	CASSPPPGLAGVDTQYF	TRBD2	17	NA	TRBV18	TRBJ2-3
TGTGCCAGTAGTAGGGGGGGCAGGATGAATTCACCCCTCCACTTT	CASSRGGRMNSPLHF	NA	15	NA	TRBV19	TRBJ1-6